A selection of T cell receptor beta chains follows, all from one sample in a study of blood T cell repertoires in COVID-19. TCRdb keeps only in-frame clones here, not all; method: immunoSEQ multiplex PCR. The data show around 200,000 clones, with approximately 90% seen just once and approximately 1.1% held by the top ten. Sequencing was carried out using PBMCs or T cells enriched from blood (not recorded which). These receptors originate from a man between 25 and 39 years old who had recovered from COVID-19. Both conserved end residues are part of each CDR3. The D gene is left open where the match is weak. Clone sizes are given selectively: once, few, many, or a class where the clone is expanded.

J	D	size	V	CDR3	DNA
TRBJ1-4	.	.	TRBV30	CAWNRGGNEKLFF	TGTGCCTGGAACCGAGGGGGTAATGAAAAACTGTTTTTT
TRBJ1-4	.	once	TRBV30	CAWSVGQGFEEKLFF	TGTGCCTGGAGTGTAGGGCAGGGTTTCGAAGAAAAACTGTTTTTT
TRBJ2-1	.	.	TRBV7-8	CASSSLNAGVSYNEQFF	TGTGCCAGCAGCTCCCTAAACGCAGGGGTCTCCTACAATGAGCAGTTCTTC
TRBJ2-7	TRBD1	.	TRBV5-4	CASSQDRGSYEQYF	TGTGCCAGCAGCCAGGACAGGGGATCCTACGAGCAGTACTTC
TRBJ1-5	.	.	TRBV20-1	CSASLGANQPQHF	TGCAGTGCTAGTCTGGGGGCCAATCAGCCCCAGCATTTT
TRBJ1-5	.	.	TRBV6-5	CASSPESVNQPQHF	TGTGCCAGCAGTCCTGAATCAGTAAATCAGCCCCAGCATTTT
TRBJ1-5	TRBD1	.	TRBV7-2	CASSITGDSNQPQHF	TGTGCCAGCAGCATAACAGGGGATAGCAATCAGCCCCAGCATTTT
TRBJ2-7	.	.	TRBV4-3	CASSQGAGGYEQYF	TGCGCCAGCAGCCAAGGGGCAGGTGGGTACGAGCAGTACTTC
TRBJ1-2	.	.	TRBV14	CASSQGRERGYTF	TGTGCCAGCAGCCAAGGTCGGGAGCGTGGCTACACCTTC
TRBJ2-7	.	.	TRBV5-1	CASSLDRTTYEQYF	TGCGCCAGCAGCTTAGACAGGACCACCTACGAGCAGTACTTC
TRBJ2-5	TRBD1	.	TRBV10-3	CAISELGQGLHVGQETQYF	TGTGCCATCAGTGAGCTAGGACAGGGGCTTCACGTCGGCCAAGAGACCCAGTACTTC
TRBJ2-2	TRBD2	.	TRBV3-1/TRBV3-2	CASSQDFWTSGGNYTGELFF	TGTGCCAGCAGCCAAGATTTTTGGACTAGCGGGGGGAACTACACCGGGGAGCTGTTTTTT
TRBJ1-1	TRBD1	.	TRBV7-8	CASSADRGLPNTEAFF	TGTGCCAGCAGCGCCGACAGGGGACTTCCGAACACTGAAGCTTTCTTT
TRBJ2-5	TRBD1	.	TRBV10-2	CASRGYRGQWETQYF	TGCGCCAGCAGGGGGTACAGGGGCCAGTGGGAGACCCAGTACTTC
TRBJ2-2	.	.	TRBV27	CASSLGAGGELFF	TGTGCCAGCAGCCTAGGGGCAGGCGGGGAGCTGTTTTTT
TRBJ1-2	.	once	TRBV7-9	CASAPPAGKQNYGYTF	TGTGCCAGCGCCCCCCCGGCAGGCAAACAGAACTATGGCTACACCTTC
TRBJ1-2	TRBD1	.	TRBV7-9	CASTRDREFYGYTF	TGTGCCAGCACCAGGGACAGGGAGTTCTATGGCTACACCTTC
TRBJ1-1	.	.	TRBV7-8	CASSPYSGGSTEAFF	TGTGCCAGCAGCCCGTACTCGGGGGGGTCTACTGAAGCTTTCTTT
TRBJ2-2	TRBD1	.	TRBV2	CASSGQGARHTGELFF	TGTGCCAGCAGTGGACAGGGGGCGCGTCACACCGGGGAGCTGTTTTTT
TRBJ2-7	TRBD1	once	TRBV27	CASRGTGGNHEQYF	TGTGCCAGCAGGGGGACAGGGGGTAACCACGAGCAGTACTTC
TRBJ1-1	.	.	TRBV19	CASSITQGYTEAFF	TGTGCCAGTAGTATTACTCAGGGGTACACTGAAGCTTTCTTT
TRBJ2-2	TRBD2	.	TRBV4-3	CASSQDLESSGGNTGELFF	TGCGCCAGCAGCCAAGATCTGGAGAGTAGCGGGGGTAACACCGGGGAGCTGTTTTTT
TRBJ1-5	TRBD1	.	TRBV19	CASSIVSGQVSNQPQHF	TGTGCCAGTAGTATTGTAAGCGGACAGGTCAGCAATCAGCCCCAGCATTTT
TRBJ2-2	.	few	TRBV7-2	CASSLQGMNTGELFF	TGTGCCAGCAGCTTACAGGGCATGAACACCGGGGAGCTGTTTTTT
TRBJ2-3	TRBD2	.	TRBV10-1	CASSESPPTNSGVRTDTQYF	TGCGCCAGCAGTGAGTCGCCCCCGACGAATAGCGGGGTGCGCACAGATACGCAGTATTTT
TRBJ2-7	TRBD2	.	TRBV3-1/TRBV3-2	CASSQPAGGYEQYF	TGTGCCAGCAGCCAACCGGCGGGGGGGTACGAGCAGTACTTC
TRBJ1-5	.	.	TRBV10-3	CAISDATVFGQPQHF	TGTGCCATCAGTGACGCGACAGTATTCGGACAGCCCCAGCATTTT
TRBJ1-1	TRBD1	.	TRBV6-2/TRBV6-3	CASSYYRGPNTEAFF	TGTGCCAGCAGTTACTACAGGGGGCCGAACACTGAAGCTTTCTTT
TRBJ2-5	.	once	TRBV19	CASSRLDRAGETQYF	TGTGCCAGTAGTAGACTAGACAGGGCGGGGGAGACCCAGTACTTC